These T cell receptor beta chains were read from a single sample in a study of identical twins. A single record per CDR3 protein comes from TCRdb applying MiXCR to the 5' RACE reads. The sample consists of 400,000 to 650,000 distinct CDR3 sequences, approximately 22% of them appearing once. Another study also made use of these data, one on T cells expressing NK-cell markers.

Sequenced input: CD4+ T cells sorted from blood. These receptors originate from a woman between 18 and 29 years old in good health. Each CDR3 is given with its conserved first and last residue. A D gene is named only where the DNA matches it firmly. Size values are once, few and many counts, or a class for expanded clones, and some rows have none.

>few|TRBJ2-3|-|TRBV20-1
CSWKGAGAAGTDTQYF
TGCAGTTGGAAAGGGGCGGGGGCAGCGGGCACAGATACGCAGTATTTT
>few|TRBJ2-2|TRBD2|TRBV6-5
CASSFSKGLAGTGELFF
TGTGCCAGCAGTTTCTCCAAAGGACTAGCGGGAACCGGGGAGCTGTTTTTT
>-|TRBJ1-5|TRBD1|TRBV20-1
CSATTGTGVLGTQHF
TGCAGTGCTACCACCGGGACAGGGGTCCTAGGGACCCAGCATTTT
>-|TRBJ2-3|TRBD2|TRBV20-1
CSPGGADTQYF
TGCAGCCCGGGGGGGGCCGATACGCAGTATTTT
>-|TRBJ2-1|-|TRBV7-9
CASSPGPRGSYNEQFF
TGTGCCAGCAGCCCAGGTCCCCGAGGAAGCTACAATGAGCAGTTCTTC
>few|TRBJ2-3|TRBD1|TRBV5-1
CASRSGQGAAGTQYF
TGCGCCAGCCGTTCTGGACAGGGGGCGGCAGGAACGCAGTATTTT
>few|TRBJ2-6|TRBD1|TRBV18
CASSLGGTGSSGANVLTF
TGTGCCAGCTCCCTCGGGGGGACAGGGAGCTCCGGGGCCAACGTCCTGACTTTC
>-|TRBJ2-3|-|TRBV7-9
CASSHPRDSLEQYF
TGTGCCAGCAGCCACCCTCGAGACAGTTTGGAGCAGTATTTT
>-|TRBJ2-3|-|TRBV4-1
CASSQDGRWDTDTQYF
TGCGCCAGCAGCCAAGACGGGCGATGGGACACAGATACGCAGTATTTT
>few|TRBJ1-2|-|TRBV28
CASSGDRYGYTF
TGTGCCAGCAGTGGAGATCGCTATGGCTACACCTTC